The source of this T cell receptor (beta chain) is a study of CD8+CD57+ T cells in acquired aplastic anemia. Study observations and caveats: Shared by patients and controls, around 27 CD8+ CDR3s were abundant in patients.

Germline V gene sequence: CDR1 LGHNA, CDR2 YSLEER. The V end lost 1 base, the J end lost 8 bases, and 9 bases lay between the germline ends. The CDR3 loop spans 14 amino acids. At least ten counts were recorded for this clonotype. Its antigen is unknown. Genomic DNA acted as the template from which TCR beta VDJ combination and CDR3 sequence profiling were carried out. A single record per CDR3 protein comes from TCRdb applying MiXCR to the reads. The repertoire holds more than 150,000 distinct CDR3 sequences, with 40% to 55% as singletons. An expansion of CD8+CD57+ cells by flow cytometry had been shown in patients chosen for sequencing.

The chain carries TRBV4-3 and TRBJ1-6; D not certain. Input material: sorted CD4+, CD8+, or CD8+CD57+ T cells (not recorded which) from PBMCs. This TCR came from a human donor with aplastic anemia. CDR3 region: CASSQGLSDSPLHF. The CDR3 nucleotides read TGCGCCAGCAGCCAAGGACTTTCAGATTCACCCCTCCACTTT.